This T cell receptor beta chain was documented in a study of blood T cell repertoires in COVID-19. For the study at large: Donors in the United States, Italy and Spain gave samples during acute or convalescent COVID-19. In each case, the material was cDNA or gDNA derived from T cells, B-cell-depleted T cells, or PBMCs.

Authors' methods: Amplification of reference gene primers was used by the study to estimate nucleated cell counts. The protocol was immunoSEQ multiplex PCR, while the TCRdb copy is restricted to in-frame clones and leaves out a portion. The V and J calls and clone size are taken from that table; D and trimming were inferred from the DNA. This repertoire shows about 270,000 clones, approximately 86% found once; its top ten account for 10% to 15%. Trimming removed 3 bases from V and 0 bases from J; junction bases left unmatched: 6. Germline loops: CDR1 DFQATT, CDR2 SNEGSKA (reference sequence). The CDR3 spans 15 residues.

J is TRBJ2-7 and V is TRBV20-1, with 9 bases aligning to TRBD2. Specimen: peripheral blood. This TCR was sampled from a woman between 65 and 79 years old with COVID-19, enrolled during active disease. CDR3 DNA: TGCAGTGCTAGTGGGGCTAGCGGGATCTCCTACGAGCAGTACTTC. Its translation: CSASGASGISYEQYF.